A selection of T cell receptor beta chains follows, all from one sample in a study of cytomegalovirus exposure and HLA in healthy donors. Sequencing was performed with immunoSEQ multiplex PCR; in TCRdb, only in-frame clones are kept and a portion is missing. The profile shows 160,000 or so clones, about 85% of them singletons. Sequenced: PBMCs. The receptors shown here come from a male donor in good health and CMV-seropositive. The CDR3 runs from the conserved cysteine through the conserved F or W. A D gene is named only where the DNA matches it firmly. Expanded clones are given a class, and other clones once, few, many or no size at all.

abundance | j_gene | d_gene | v_gene | CDR3aa | CDR3nt
. | TRBJ1-6 | TRBD1 | TRBV18 | CASSPPDRVRPLHF | TGTGCCAGCTCACCACCGGACAGGGTCAGGCCCCTCCACTTT
. | TRBJ2-6 | . | TRBV6-5 | CASSARVGGANVLTF | TGTGCCAGCAGTGCCAGGGTTGGTGGGGCCAACGTCCTGACTTTC
. | TRBJ2-2 | TRBD1 | TRBV4-1 | CASSQGWTGTATGELFF | TGCGCCAGCAGCCAAGGCTGGACAGGGACGGCCACCGGGGAGCTGTTTTTT
. | TRBJ2-1 | TRBD2 | TRBV5-1 | CASSWTSGSNEQFF | TGCGCCAGCAGCTGGACTAGCGGGAGTAATGAGCAGTTCTTC
. | TRBJ1-5 | TRBD1 | TRBV28 | CASSLRITGALHQPQHF | TGTGCCAGCAGTTTAAGAATTACAGGGGCCTTACATCAGCCCCAGCATTTT
once | TRBJ2-1 | TRBD2 | TRBV25-1 | CASSVAAGGNEQFF | TGTGCCAGCAGTGTCGCCGCGGGAGGGAATGAGCAGTTCTTC
. | TRBJ2-1 | . | TRBV6-5 | CASSSRDLSVF | TGTGCCAGCAGTTCCAGGGACTTATCGGTCTTC
. | TRBJ1-4 | . | TRBV30 | CAWSVGAPGEKLFF | TGTGCCTGGAGTGTAGGGGCCCCTGGGGAAAAACTGTTTTTT
. | TRBJ1-2 | TRBD1 | TRBV18 | CASSPTGQAPYGYTF | TGTGCCAGCTCACCTACGGGACAGGCCCCGTATGGCTACACCTTC
once | TRBJ2-1 | . | TRBV6-1 | CASSERSEGGGRDEQFF | TGTGCCAGCAGTGAAAGGTCGGAGGGGGGGGGTCGGGATGAGCAGTTCTTC
. | TRBJ2-2 | TRBD2 | TRBV30 | CAWSVPGRERTGELFF | TGTGCCTGGAGTGTACCGGGGCGGGAGAGAACCGGGGAGCTGTTTTTT
. | TRBJ2-1 | TRBD2 | TRBV18 | CASSALAGGPMNEQFF | TGTGCCAGCTCAGCTCTAGCGGGAGGGCCTATGAATGAGCAGTTCTTC
. | TRBJ2-1 | TRBD1 | TRBV6-5 | CASTLTGSSYNEQFF | TGTGCCAGCACCTTGACAGGGAGCTCCTACAATGAGCAGTTCTTC
. | TRBJ2-7 | . | TRBV9 | CASGRLGRVYEQYF | TGTGCCAGCGGCCGCCTCGGGCGGGTCTACGAGCAGTACTTC
. | TRBJ2-5 | . | TRBV14 | CASSQDDRQGAETQYF | TGTGCCAGCAGCCAAGATGACAGACAAGGTGCGGAGACCCAGTACTTC
. | TRBJ2-3 | TRBD1 | TRBV7-6 | CASSLDRTGGTDTQYF | TGTGCCAGCAGCTTAGACAGGACAGGAGGCACAGATACGCAGTATTTT
. | TRBJ1-3 | . | TRBV7-2 | CASSSPGVGNTIYF | TGTGCCAGCAGCTCACCAGGGGTGGGAAACACCATATATTTT
. | TRBJ2-7 | . | TRBV5-1 | CASRTDYEQYF | TGCGCCAGCAGGACAGATTACGAGCAGTACTTC
. | TRBJ1-4 | . | TRBV9 | CASSVTATNEKLFF | TGTGCCAGCAGCGTGACTGCAACTAATGAAAAACTGTTTTTT
. | TRBJ2-2 | . | TRBV27 | CASSPSSAYTGELFF | TGTGCCAGCAGTCCCTCTAGCGCCTACACCGGGGAGCTGTTTTTT
. | TRBJ2-7 | . | TRBV2 | CASSRNWGVDEQYF | TGTGCCAGCAGTCGAAACTGGGGCGTAGACGAGCAGTACTTC
. | TRBJ2-3 | . | TRBV10-3 | CAISDGAGTDTQYF | TGTGCCATCAGTGACGGAGCTGGAACAGATACGCAGTATTTT
. | TRBJ2-7 | . | TRBV11-2 | CASSLRGEQYF | TGTGCCAGCAGCTTGAGAGGCGAGCAGTACTTC